This TCR beta chain was sequenced for a study of blood T cells in healthy people across ages. The V end lost 5 bases, the J end lost 0 bases, and 17 bases lay between the germline ends. The CDR3 loop spans 17 amino acids. Germline V gene sequence: CDR1 MNHNS, CDR2 SASEGT. Combining a sample-barcoded 5' primer with a J-beta primer mix, a second PCR ran for about 7 to 11 cycles. Each TCR beta cDNA got a 12-nucleotide random molecular identifier. TCRdb recomputed calls from the 5' RACE reads with MiXCR, one row per CDR3 protein. This sample has roughly 800,000 distinct CDR3 sequences, with around 36% found just once. Peripheral blood samples of 9 to 10 milliliters were drawn from each donor. Isolating PBMCs gave at least 6 million of these cells per sample. This clonotype showed up just once.

The clonotype was recovered from a man aged 18 to 35 in good health. J is TRBJ1-3 and V is TRBV6-1, with a tentative D call TRBD1 (6 bases). Sequenced sample: blood. CDR3 region: CASSLGQTPSSGNTIYF. In DNA form, the CDR3 reads TGTGCCAGCAGTCTTGGACAGACCCCGAGCTCTGGAAACACCATATATTTT.